This TCR beta chain was identified during a study of blood T cells in healthy people across ages. Isolation recovered at least 7 million PBMCs from every sample. For the second PCR, which ran for about 6 to 12 cycles, a sample-barcoded 5' primer and a J-beta primer mix were used. MiXCR, applied by TCRdb to the 5' RACE reads, yields one record per CDR3 protein. The table shows over 500,000 distinct CDR3 sequences, with about 27% occurring only once. Separately, the same data were catalogued under a study of T cells of mothers and their children. That report notes: Every microgram of extracted RNA entered cDNA synthesis, around 1.6 ug per 15 ul. Related pairs of mothers and children showed slightly higher, non-significant overlap versus unrelated pairs.

The receptor's source is a boy aged 2-9 years in good health. Sequenced: blood.

The CDR3 sequence: CASSRDRGFDTQYF. The CDR3 region has the DNA TGTGCCAGCTCACGGGACAGGGGTTTTGATACGCAGTATTTT. The V and J genes are TRBV18 and TRBJ2-3; 10 positions agree with TRBD1. V trimming: 4 bases; J trimming: 6 bases; junction bases outside the gene matches: 4. The germline V gene has CDR1 KGHSH and CDR2 LQKENI. The CDR3 length is 14 residues.